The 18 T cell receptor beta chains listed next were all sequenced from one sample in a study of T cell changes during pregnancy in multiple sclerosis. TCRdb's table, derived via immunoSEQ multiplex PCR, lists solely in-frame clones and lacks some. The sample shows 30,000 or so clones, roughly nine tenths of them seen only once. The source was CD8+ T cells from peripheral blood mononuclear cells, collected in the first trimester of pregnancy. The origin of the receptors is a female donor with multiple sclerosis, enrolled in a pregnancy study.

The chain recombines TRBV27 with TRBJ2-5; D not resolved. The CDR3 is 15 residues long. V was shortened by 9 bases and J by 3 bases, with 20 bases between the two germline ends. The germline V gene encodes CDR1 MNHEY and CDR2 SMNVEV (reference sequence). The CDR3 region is CASSELGSSKETQYF. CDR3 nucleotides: TGTGCCAGTAGTGAGCTAGGCAGTTCAAAAGAGACCCAGTACTTC.

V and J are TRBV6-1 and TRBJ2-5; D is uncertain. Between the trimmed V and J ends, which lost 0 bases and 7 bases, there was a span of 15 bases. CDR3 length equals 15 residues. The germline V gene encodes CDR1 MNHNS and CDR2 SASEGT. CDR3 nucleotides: TGTGCCAGCAGTGAAGCGAGGAGCTTGTCGGGGACCCAGTACTTC. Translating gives CASSEARSLSGTQYF.

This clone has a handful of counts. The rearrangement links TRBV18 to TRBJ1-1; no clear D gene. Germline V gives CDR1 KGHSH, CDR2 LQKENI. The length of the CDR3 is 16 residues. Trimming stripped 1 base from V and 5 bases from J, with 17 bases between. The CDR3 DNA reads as TGTGCCAGCTCACCACGAGAGAAGCGGGGTGCGACTGAAGCTTTCTTT. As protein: CASSPREKRGATEAFF. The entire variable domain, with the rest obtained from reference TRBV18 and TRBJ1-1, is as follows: NAGVMQNPRHLVRRRGQEARLRCSPMKGHSHVYWYRQLPEEGLKFMVYLQKENIIDESGMPKERFSAEFPKEGPSILRIQQVVRGDSAAYFCASSPREKRGATEAFFGQGTRLTVV.

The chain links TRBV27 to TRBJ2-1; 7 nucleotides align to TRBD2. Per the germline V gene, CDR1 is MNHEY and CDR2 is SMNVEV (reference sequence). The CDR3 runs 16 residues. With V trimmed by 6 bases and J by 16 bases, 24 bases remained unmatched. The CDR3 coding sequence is TGTGCCAGCAGCTCCATAGGTGAGACCGACGAGCGGGAAAGCTTCTTC. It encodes CASSSIGETDERESFF.

CDR3 residues: CASSPWGPAASDEQYF. The CDR3, as DNA: TGTGCCAGCAGTCCTTGGGGCCCCGCGGCGTCCGACGAGCAGTACTTC. This chain links TRBV6-6 with TRBJ2-7; possible D gene TRBD1, 5 bases. Looked up from germline, CDR1 is MNHNY and CDR2 is SVGAGI (reference sequence). This CDR3 is built from 16 residues. V lost 5 bases, J lost 5 bases, and 22 bases lay in between.

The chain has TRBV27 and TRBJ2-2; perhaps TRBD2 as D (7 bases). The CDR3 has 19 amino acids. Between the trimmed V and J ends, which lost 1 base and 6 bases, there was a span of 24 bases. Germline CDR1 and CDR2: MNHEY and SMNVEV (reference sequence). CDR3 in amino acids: CASSLFLWGGQITPGELFF. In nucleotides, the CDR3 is TGTGCCAGCAGTTTATTCTTGTGGGGGGGGCAGATAACACCCGGGGAGCTGTTTTTT.

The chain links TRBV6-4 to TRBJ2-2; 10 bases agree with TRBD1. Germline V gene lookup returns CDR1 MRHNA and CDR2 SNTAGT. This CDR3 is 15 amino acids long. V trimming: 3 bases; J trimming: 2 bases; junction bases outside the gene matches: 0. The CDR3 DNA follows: TGTGCCAGCAGTGAGACAGGGGGCAACACCGGGGAGCTGTTTTTT. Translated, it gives CASSETGGNTGELFF.

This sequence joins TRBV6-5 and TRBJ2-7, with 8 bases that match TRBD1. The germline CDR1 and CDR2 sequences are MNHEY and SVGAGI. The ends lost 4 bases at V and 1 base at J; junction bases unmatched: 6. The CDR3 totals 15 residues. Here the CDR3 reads CASSSGQGGSYEQYF. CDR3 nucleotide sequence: TGTGCCAGCAGTTCCGGACAGGGTGGGTCCTACGAGCAGTACTTC.

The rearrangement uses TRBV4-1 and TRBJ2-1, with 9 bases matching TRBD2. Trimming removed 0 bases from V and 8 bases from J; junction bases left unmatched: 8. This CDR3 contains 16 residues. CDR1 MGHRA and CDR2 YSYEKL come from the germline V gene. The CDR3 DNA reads TGCGCCAGCAGCCAAGACGGCGGGAGGGCCTCCGATGAGCAGTTCTTC. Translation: CASSQDGGRASDEQFF.

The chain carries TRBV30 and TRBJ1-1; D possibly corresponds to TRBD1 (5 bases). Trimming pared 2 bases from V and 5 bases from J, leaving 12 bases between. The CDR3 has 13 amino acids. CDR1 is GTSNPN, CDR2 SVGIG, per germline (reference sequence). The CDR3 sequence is CAWSLRVGTEAFF. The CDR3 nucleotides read TGTGCCTGGAGTCTCAGGGTGGGTACTGAAGCTTTCTTT.

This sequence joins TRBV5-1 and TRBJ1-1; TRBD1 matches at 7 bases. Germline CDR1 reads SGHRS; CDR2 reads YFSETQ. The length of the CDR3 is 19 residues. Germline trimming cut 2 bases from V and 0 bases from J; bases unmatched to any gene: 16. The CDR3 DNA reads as TGCGCCAGCAGCTTAGAGAGGGACAGCGACTTGTGGATGAACACTGAAGCTTTCTTT. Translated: CASSLERDSDLWMNTEAFF.

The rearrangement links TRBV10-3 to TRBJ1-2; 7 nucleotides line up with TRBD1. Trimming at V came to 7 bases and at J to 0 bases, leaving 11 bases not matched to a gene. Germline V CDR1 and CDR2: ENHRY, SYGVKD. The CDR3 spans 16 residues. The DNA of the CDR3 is TGTGCCATCAAATATACTAGACAGGGAGCTAACTATGGCTACACCTTC. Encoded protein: CAIKYTRQGANYGYTF.

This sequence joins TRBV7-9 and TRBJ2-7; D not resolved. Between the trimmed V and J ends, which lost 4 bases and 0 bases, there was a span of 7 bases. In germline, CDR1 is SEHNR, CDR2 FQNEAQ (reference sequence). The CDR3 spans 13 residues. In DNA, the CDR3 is TGTGCCAGCAGCTCTTTTCCCTCCTACGAGCAGTACTTC. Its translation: CASSSFPSYEQYF. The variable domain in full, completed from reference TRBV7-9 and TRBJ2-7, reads DTGVSQNPRHKITKRGQNVTFRCDPISEHNRLYWYRQTLGQGPEFLTYFQNEAQLEKSRLLSDRFSAERPKGSFSTLEIQRTEQGDSAMYLCASSSFPSYEQYFGPGTRLTVT.

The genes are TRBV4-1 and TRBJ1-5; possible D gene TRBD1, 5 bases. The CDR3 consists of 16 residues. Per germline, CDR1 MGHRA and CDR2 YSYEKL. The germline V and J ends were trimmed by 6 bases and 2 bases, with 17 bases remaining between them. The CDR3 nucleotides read TGCGCCAGCAGACCCATGTTAGGGGCCGGCAATCAGCCCCAGCATTTT. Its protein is CASRPMLGAGNQPQHF.

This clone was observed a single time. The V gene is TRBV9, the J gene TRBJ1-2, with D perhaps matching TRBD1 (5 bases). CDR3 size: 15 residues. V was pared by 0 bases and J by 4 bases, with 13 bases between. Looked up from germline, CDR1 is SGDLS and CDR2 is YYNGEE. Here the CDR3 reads CASSVEGRESYGYTF. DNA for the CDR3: TGTGCCAGCAGCGTAGAAGGCAGGGAATCCTATGGCTACACCTTC.

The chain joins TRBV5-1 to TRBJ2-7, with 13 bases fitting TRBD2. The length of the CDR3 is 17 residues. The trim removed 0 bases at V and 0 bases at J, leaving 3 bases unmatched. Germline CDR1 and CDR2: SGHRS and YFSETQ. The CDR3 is CASSLGTSGSHSYEQYF. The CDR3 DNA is TGCGCCAGCAGCTTGGGGACTAGCGGGAGTCACTCCTACGAGCAGTACTTC.

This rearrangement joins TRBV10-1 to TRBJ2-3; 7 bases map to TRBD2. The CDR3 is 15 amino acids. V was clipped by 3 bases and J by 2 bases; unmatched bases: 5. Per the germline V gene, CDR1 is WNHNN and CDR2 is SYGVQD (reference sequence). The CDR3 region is CASSDAGVHTDTQYF. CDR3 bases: TGCGCCAGCAGTGACGCGGGGGTGCACACAGATACGCAGTATTTT.

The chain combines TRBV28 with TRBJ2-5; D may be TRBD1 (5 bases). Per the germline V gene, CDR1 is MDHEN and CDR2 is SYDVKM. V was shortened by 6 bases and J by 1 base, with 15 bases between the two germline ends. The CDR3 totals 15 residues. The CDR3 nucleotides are TGTGCCAGCAGCGGAAAAAACAGGTTCCAAGAGACCCAGTACTTC. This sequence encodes CASSGKNRFQETQYF.